The 19 T cell receptor beta chains reported below all come from one sample, sequenced in a study of patients and donors after allogeneic stem cell transplantation. TCRdb called the RT-PCR reads again in MiXCR, with one record for every CDR3 protein. Of 30,000 to 35,000 distinct CDR3 sequences listed, nearly 7% are singletons. Sequencing was carried out using blood, either unsorted or a sorted T cell fraction (not recorded which). The receptor set was obtained from a human donor who was either an allogeneic HSCT recipient or a stem cell or donor lymphocyte infusion donor (not recorded which). It is not recorded whose cells these are; they may come from a transplant donor.

CDR3 coding DNA: TGTGCCAGCCAGACAGGGATTAGTGAAAAACTGTTTTTT. It is translated as CASQTGISEKLFF. The chain employs TRBV28 and TRBJ1-4; 7 positions agree with TRBD1. The CDR3 is made up of 13 amino acids. V shed 8 bases and J 7 bases; nucleotides not matched to a gene: 7. The germline V gene encodes CDR1 MDHEN and CDR2 SYDVKM.

This clonotype was counted only a few times. The chain carries TRBV24-1 and TRBJ2-2; either TRBD1 or TRBD2 may supply D (5 bases each). Trimming took 3 bases from V and 4 from J, leaving 17 bases between them. The CDR3 totals 17 residues. Germline CDR1 reads KGHDR; CDR2 reads SFDVKD. The CDR3 coding sequence is TGTGCCACCAGTGATCCCCGAGGACCTGGGGGCACCGGGGAGCTGTTTTTT. Translation gives CATSDPRGPGGTGELFF.

This clonotype was seen only a few times. The chain recombines TRBV7-9 with TRBJ2-1; TRBD1 matches at 8 bases. Germline CDR1 SEHNR, CDR2 FQNEAQ (reference sequence). The CDR3 has 14 amino acids. V was clipped by 5 bases and J by 4 bases; unmatched bases: 4. CDR3 protein: CASSPDRAYNEQFF. CDR3 coding DNA: TGTGCCAGCAGCCCGGACAGGGCTTACAATGAGCAGTTCTTC.

This clonotype was recorded many times. The chain recombines TRBV10-3 with TRBJ2-7; 8 bases map to TRBD2. Germline CDR1 and CDR2: ENHRY and SYGVKD. Unmatched junction bases numbered 15, after V lost 4 bases and J lost 4 bases. The CDR3 runs to 17 residues. CDR3 nucleotide sequence: TGTGCCATCAGTGGGGCGGCCAGCGGGAGTTCGGGTTACGAGCAGTACTTC. Its translation is CAISGAASGSSGYEQYF.

This clonotype appeared many times. V is TRBV3-1 and J is TRBJ2-5; D is unresolved. The CDR3 has 13 residues. Deletions cut 0 bases from V and 5 bases from J, with 7 bases between. The germline V gene encodes CDR1 LGHDT and CDR2 YNNKEL (reference sequence). The DNA for the CDR3 is TGTGCCAGCAGCCAAGATGGCCGGGAGACCCAGTACTTC. Its translation is CASSQDGRETQYF.

This clonotype was counted many times. The chain recombines TRBV29-1 with TRBJ1-1, with no clear D. CDR3 size: 14 residues. Trimming took 4 bases from V and 4 from J, leaving 16 bases between them. Germline assignment: CDR1 SQVTM and CDR2 ANQGSEA. This CDR3 reads CSVVGRFRATEAFF. CDR3 sequence (DNA): TGCAGCGTTGTAGGTCGTTTTAGGGCCACTGAAGCTTTCTTT.

The chain combines TRBV2 with TRBJ2-4; D perhaps matches TRBD2 (6 bases). V was cut by 6 bases and J by 4 bases, with 10 bases left in between. Germline-derived CDR1 and CDR2 are SNHLY and FYNNEI. The CDR3 is 13 amino acids. The CDR3 nucleotides read TGTGCCAGCAGCCTTAGCGGTAAAAACATTCAGTACTTC. Its protein is CASSLSGKNIQYF.

This clonotype has ten or more counts. The chain joins TRBV20-1 to TRBJ2-6, with a possible D match to TRBD1 (5 bases). This CDR3 spans 17 amino acids. V was clipped by 2 bases and J by 0 bases, with 14 bases between them. From germline, CDR1 is DFQATT and CDR2 SNEGSKA (reference sequence). The CDR3 here is CSARSGNTYSGANVLTF. The CDR3 DNA reads as TGCAGTGCTAGATCAGGGAACACGTACTCTGGGGCCAACGTCCTGACTTTC.

This clonotype was detected many times. The chain is built from TRBV20-1 and TRBJ1-1; no clear D gene. CDR3 length: 15 amino acids. Per germline, CDR1 DFQATT and CDR2 SNEGSKA (reference sequence). Trimming pared 0 bases from V and 6 bases from J, leaving 17 bases between. The CDR3: CSARDISQPNPEAFF. In DNA, the CDR3 is TGCAGTGCTAGAGATATTTCGCAGCCCAACCCTGAAGCTTTCTTT.

There are many counts of this clonotype. The chain couples TRBV5-8 to TRBJ2-2; 8 bases are a match to TRBD1. The junction had 2 bases not matched to a gene; V was cut back by 3 bases and J by 1 base. The CDR3 length is 15 residues. Germline lookup yields CDR1 SGHTS and CDR2 YDEGEE. The CDR3, as DNA: TGTGCCAGCAGCTCCGGACAGGGGAACACCGGGGAGCTGTTTTTT. Protein product: CASSSGQGNTGELFF.

This clonotype was recorded at least ten times. This chain uses TRBV4-1 with TRBJ2-3; D unresolved. Looked up from germline, CDR1 is MGHRA and CDR2 is YSYEKL. Trimming pared 5 bases from V and 1 base from J, leaving 16 bases between. The CDR3 covers 16 residues. The CDR3 nucleotides read TGCGCCAGCAGCACCCGCATGGTTTCGGGCACAGATACGCAGTATTTT. This codes for CASSTRMVSGTDTQYF.

This clonotype was observed many times. V gene TRBV15 combines with J gene TRBJ2-7; tentatively, D is TRBD1 or TRBD2 (6 bases each). Trimming pared 0 bases from V and 1 base from J, leaving 10 bases between. The length of the CDR3 is 15 residues. Germline values: CDR1 LNHNV, CDR2 YYDKDF (reference sequence). In DNA form, the CDR3 reads TGTGCCACCAGCAGAGATAGGGGGGCGTCCTACGAGCAGTACTTC. Translation gives CATSRDRGASYEQYF. Looking up the rest from reference TRBV15 and TRBJ2-7 gives the full variable domain: DAMVIQNPRYQVTQFGKPVTLSCSQTLNHNVMYWYQQKSSQAPKLLFHYYDKDFNNEADTPDNFQSRRPNTSFCFLDIRSPGLGDTAMYLCATSRDRGASYEQYFGPGTRLTVT.

This clonotype has at least ten counts. This sequence joins TRBV7-2 and TRBJ1-6, with a tentative D call TRBD1 (5 bases). Trimming cost V 1 base and J 6 bases, with 10 bases left between them. CDR1 is SGHTA, CDR2 FQGNSA, per germline. The CDR3 is 15 amino acids. Here the CDR3 DNA reads TGTGCCAGCAGCTTAGGCGGGGGACTTAATTCACCCCTCCACTTT. Translated: CASSLGGGLNSPLHF.

By share of the sample, this clonotype is medium-sized. A much more abundant neighbour one base away suggests this may be a read error. The chain couples TRBV11-3 to TRBJ2-1; TRBD2 matches 7 bases. CDR1 is SGHNT, CDR2 YENEEA, per germline. The CDR3 is 15 amino acids. With 1 base clipped from V and 0 bases from J, the junction kept 0 bases outside the gene matches. Here the CDR3 reads CASSLGGGSYNEQFF. CDR3 nucleotide sequence: TGTGCCAGCAGCTTAGGGGGGGGCTCCTACAATGAGCAGTTCTTC.

This clonotype was detected many times. The rearrangement joins TRBV7-8 to TRBJ2-1; tentatively, D is TRBD2 (6 bases). V was cut by 4 bases and J by 1 base, with 14 bases left in between. From germline, CDR1 is SGHVS and CDR2 FQNEAQ. The CDR3 covers 16 residues. CDR3 sequence: CASSWGLLRSYNEQFF. The CDR3, as DNA: TGTGCCAGCAGCTGGGGACTTCTACGGTCCTACAATGAGCAGTTCTTC.

This clonotype is judged medium-sized. This chain joins TRBV20-1 and TRBJ1-5, with D possibly being TRBD1 (5 bases). Germline V CDR1 and CDR2: DFQATT, SNEGSKA (reference sequence). The CDR3 runs 14 residues. The ends were cut back, 3 bases at V and 4 bases at J, with 13 bases in the middle. DNA of the CDR3: TGCAGTGCTAGCCCCCAGGGAGTAAATCAGCCCCAGCATTTT. It encodes CSASPQGVNQPQHF.

This clonotype showed up just a few times. The V call is TRBV5-1, the J call TRBJ2-3; 8 bases are shared with TRBD2. J was trimmed by 4 bases and V by 4 bases; bases with no gene match: 5. This CDR3 spans 14 amino acids. Germline CDR1 is SGHRS and CDR2 is YFSETQ. In DNA form, the CDR3 reads TGCGCCAGCAGCCCGGGACTAGGAGCAGATACGCAGTATTTT. Amino acid sequence: CASSPGLGADTQYF.

This clonotype occurred many times. The chain is built from TRBV6-5 and TRBJ1-2; 12 bases map to TRBD1. This CDR3 region has 15 residues. Germline assignment: CDR1 MNHEY and CDR2 SVGAGI. J lost 8 bases, V lost 5 bases, and 9 bases had no gene match. The CDR3 spells CASSTTGQGASGYTF. CDR3 nucleotides: TGTGCCAGCAGTACCACGGGACAGGGGGCGTCCGGCTACACCTTC.

The CDR3 DNA reads as TGTGCCAGCAGCTTAGTAGGGACCGCCTACAATGAGCAGTTCTTC. This sequence encodes CASSLVGTAYNEQFF. The chain combines TRBV11-2 with TRBJ2-1; D may correspond to TRBD1 or TRBD2 (5 bases each). Trimming took off 1 base at V and 2 bases at J, with 9 bases between the two ends. The CDR3 is 15 residues long. CDR1 is SGHAT, CDR2 FQNNGV, per germline.